This T cell receptor (beta chain) was observed in a study of blood T cell repertoires in COVID-19. Study overall: Acute-phase and convalescent COVID-19 samples originated in the United States, Italy and Spain. Sources were T cells, B-cell-depleted T cells, or PBMCs; the material itself was cDNA or gDNA.

In Seattle, patients joined the study during active infection and were tracked longitudinally. This CDR3 has 15 amino acids. Germline V gene lookup returns CDR1 MDHEN and CDR2 SYDVKM. Unmatched junction bases numbered 11, after V lost 4 bases and J lost 5 bases. This clone occurred once. In the authors' methods: Researchers report that nucleated cell counts were estimated from reference gene primer amplification. Measured with immunoSEQ multiplex PCR; TCRdb has only the in-frame clones, and not every one. The DNA gave D and trimming, while V, J and clone size come from that table. Of around 140,000 clones in the sample, around 91% are singletons; the top ten hold 13%.

The V call is TRBV28, the J call TRBJ2-7; 7 bases match TRBD1. The clonotype was recovered from a man aged 18 to 30 with COVID-19, enrolled during active disease. Sequenced sample: peripheral blood. The CDR3 protein is CASSWPMTGMDEQYF. As DNA, the CDR3 is TGTGCCAGCAGTTGGCCGATGACAGGGATGGACGAGCAGTACTTC.